These 8 T cell receptor beta chains came from one sample sequenced in a study of blood T cell repertoires in COVID-19. Profiled with immunoSEQ multiplex PCR; TCRdb holds only in-frame clones, not every one. The repertoire holds 250,000 to 300,000 clones, with about nine tenths as singletons. Sequenced sample: peripheral blood. The receptors originated from a young woman with COVID-19, enrolled during active disease.

The chain links TRBV6-5 to TRBJ1-6; no clear D gene. Germline V gene sequence: CDR1 MNHEY, CDR2 SVGAGI. This CDR3 spans 14 amino acids. Trimming removed 8 bases from V and 7 bases from J, with 15 bases in between. The CDR3 loop is CASGLDGGNSPLHF. The CDR3 nucleotides read TGTGCCAGCGGCCTAGACGGAGGAAATTCACCCCTCCACTTT.

The V gene is TRBV27, the J gene TRBJ2-7, with TRBD1 matching 7 bases. CDR1 and CDR2 from the germline V gene are MNHEY and SMNVEV (reference sequence). CDR3 length: 15 residues. Trimming at V came to 4 bases and at J to 0 bases, leaving 6 bases not matched to a gene. The CDR3 DNA reads TGTGCCAGCAGTTCTCTGAACAGGGGCTCCTACGAGCAGTACTTC. It specifies CASSSLNRGSYEQYF.

The chain has TRBV2 and TRBJ1-1, with TRBD1 identical over 8 bases. V lost 6 bases, J lost 2 bases, and 2 bases stayed unmatched. Germline V gives CDR1 SNHLY, CDR2 FYNNEI. The length of the CDR3 is 13 residues. The CDR3 DNA is TGTGCCAGCAGGGGACAGGCTAACACTGAAGCTTTCTTT. Encoded protein: CASRGQANTEAFF.

V usage is TRBV4-2 and J usage is TRBJ2-3, with TRBD2 matching over 12 bases. The CDR3 consists of 14 residues. The V gene end was trimmed by 8 bases and the J gene end by 7 bases; junction bases not matched to a gene: 7. The germline V gene encodes CDR1 LGHNA and CDR2 YNFKEQ. CDR3 region: CASSSGGAQNTQYF. The CDR3 nucleotides are TGTGCCAGCTCTAGCGGGGGGGCACAAAATACGCAGTATTTT.

The gene calls are TRBV24-1 and TRBJ2-3, with TRBD2 matching 7 bases. J lost 6 bases, V lost 4 bases, and 12 bases had no gene match. CDR3 length: 16 amino acids. CDR1 and CDR2 from the germline V gene are KGHDR and SFDVKD. The CDR3 DNA is TGTGCCACCAGTGACATAAGCGGGGCCTATCAGGATACGCAGTATTTT. It codes for CATSDISGAYQDTQYF.

This chain connects TRBV5-1 to TRBJ2-3, with no clear D. Trimming removed 0 bases from V and 4 bases from J, with 9 bases in between. CDR3 length: 14 amino acids. Germline V lookup: CDR1 SGHRS, CDR2 YFSETQ. The CDR3 nucleotides are TGCGCCAGCAGCTTGGAGGCGGTTTCAGATACGCAGTATTTT. It codes for CASSLEAVSDTQYF.

The gene calls are TRBV7-2 and TRBJ2-1; the match to TRBD2 covers 8 bases. V lost 5 bases and J lost 2; bases outside the gene matches: 11. CDR1 and CDR2 from the germline V gene are SGHTA and FQGNSA. The CDR3 is 17 amino acids. CDR3 nucleotide sequence: TGTGCCAGCAGCCCTGTCTTCGGGGGGGCAGCCTACAATGAGCAGTTCTTC. Its protein product is CASSPVFGGAAYNEQFF.

The chain carries TRBV14 and TRBJ2-1, with D possibly matching TRBD2 (7 bases). Germline lookup yields CDR1 SGHDN and CDR2 FVKESK. CDR3 size: 16 residues. The V and J ends lost 2 bases and 8 bases respectively, with 19 bases between them. CDR3 residues: CASSQLRGGYGYEQFF. DNA for the CDR3: TGTGCCAGCAGCCAATTGAGGGGGGGTTATGGCTATGAGCAGTTCTTC.